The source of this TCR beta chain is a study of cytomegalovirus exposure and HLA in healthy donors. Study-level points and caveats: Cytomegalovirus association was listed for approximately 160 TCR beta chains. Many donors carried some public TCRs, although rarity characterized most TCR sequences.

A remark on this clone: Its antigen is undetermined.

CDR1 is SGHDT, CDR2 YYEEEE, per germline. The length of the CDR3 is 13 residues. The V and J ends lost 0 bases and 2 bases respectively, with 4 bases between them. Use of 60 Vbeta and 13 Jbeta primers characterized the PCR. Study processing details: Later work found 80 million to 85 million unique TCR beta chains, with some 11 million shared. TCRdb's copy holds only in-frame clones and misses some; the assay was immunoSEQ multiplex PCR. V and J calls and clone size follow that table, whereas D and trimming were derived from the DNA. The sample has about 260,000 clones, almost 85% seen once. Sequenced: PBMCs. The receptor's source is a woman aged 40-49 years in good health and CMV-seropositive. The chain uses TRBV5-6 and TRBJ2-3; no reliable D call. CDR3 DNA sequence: TGTGCCAGCAGCTTGGCACACACAGATACGCAGTATTTT. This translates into CASSLAHTDTQYF.